One sample yielded the 8 T cell receptor beta chains listed below, sequenced in a study of blood T cell repertoires in COVID-19 (dated by TCRdb to the early 2020s). Receptor libraries were prepared by the immunoSEQ multiplex PCR assay. Imported from immuneACCESS, the table was reduced by TCRdb to in-frame sequences with V and J called. These copies leave out some clones; in studies compared against another copy, an unresolved V gene accounts for under half, and the cause of the remainder is not known. Counted in this sample were nearly 250,000 clones; about 84% of them appeared once. Together, the top ten hold roughly 2% of the sample. The sample taken for sequencing was PBMCs or T cells enriched from blood (not recorded which). The source is a woman aged 45-60 years who had recovered from COVID-19.

The chain joins TRBV10-2 to TRBJ1-2, with TRBD1 identical over 9 bases. V lost 2 bases and J lost 4; bases outside the gene matches: 8. Germline V CDR1 and CDR2: WSHSY, SAAADI. The CDR3 runs 16 residues. The CDR3 spells CASSEPVGTGPYGYTF. DNA for the CDR3: TGCGCCAGCAGTGAGCCAGTGGGGACAGGGCCCTATGGCTACACCTTC.

This chain joins TRBV28 and TRBJ2-7, with 8 nucleotides matching TRBD1. Per the germline V gene, CDR1 is MDHEN and CDR2 is SYDVKM. This CDR3 contains 12 residues. The V gene end was trimmed by 9 bases and the J gene end by 2 bases; junction bases not matched to a gene: 3. The CDR3 DNA reads TGTGCCAGTGGACAGGGACCCTACGAGCAGTACTTC. This encodes CASGQGPYEQYF.

This sequence joins TRBV1 and TRBJ1-5. TRBV1 is described as a pseudogene. The CDR3 runs 14 residues. DNA of the CDR3: TGCACCAGCAGCCCCCCCGGGATCAATCAGCCCCAGCATTTT. This gives the protein CTSSPPGINQPQHF.

This chain links TRBV12-3 or TRBV12-4 with TRBJ1-1; possibly TRBD1 for D (6 bases). Deletions cut 10 bases from V and 0 bases from J, with 12 bases between. This CDR3 region has 13 residues. The CDR3 region has the DNA TGTGCCACTACAGGGAACATGAACACTGAAGCTTTCTTT. It codes for CATTGNMNTEAFF.

The J gene is TRBJ1-4, the V gene TRBV5-4, with 7 bases aligning to TRBD1. The V and J ends lost 5 bases and 8 bases, in that order; junction bases with no gene match: 9. The CDR3 spans 14 residues. CDR1 and CDR2 (germline): SGHNT, YYREEE (reference sequence). CDR3 loop: CASSYDRVGEKLFF. The CDR3 bases are TGTGCCAGCAGTTATGACAGGGTCGGGGAAAAACTGTTTTTT.

This chain joins TRBV15 and TRBJ2-1; 14 nucleotides line up with TRBD2. The CDR3 is made up of 14 amino acids. V gave up 9 bases and J gave up 9 bases; unmatched junction bases: 7. Germline CDR1 is LNHNV and CDR2 is YYDKDF (reference sequence). The CDR3 sequence: CATMTSGRGFEQFF. CDR3 DNA sequence: TGTGCCACTATGACTAGCGGGAGGGGTTTTGAGCAGTTCTTC.

A few counts support this clone. The rearrangement uses TRBV18 and TRBJ2-7; no clear D. CDR1 KGHSH and CDR2 LQKENI come from the germline V gene. The CDR3 has 14 residues. Trimming stripped 2 bases from V and 0 bases from J, with 8 bases between. The CDR3 protein is CASSPSVSSYEQYF. CDR3 coding DNA: TGTGCCAGCTCACCAAGCGTGAGCTCCTACGAGCAGTACTTC.

The chain couples TRBV4-3 to TRBJ2-3; D gene ambiguous. V was cut by 1 base and J by 2 bases, with 13 bases left in between. This CDR3 spans 16 amino acids. The V gene's germline CDR1 is LGHNA and CDR2 YSLEER. The CDR3 is CASSQGWSEITDTQYF. The CDR3 DNA reads TGCGCCAGCAGCCAAGGTTGGAGTGAAATCACAGATACGCAGTATTTT.